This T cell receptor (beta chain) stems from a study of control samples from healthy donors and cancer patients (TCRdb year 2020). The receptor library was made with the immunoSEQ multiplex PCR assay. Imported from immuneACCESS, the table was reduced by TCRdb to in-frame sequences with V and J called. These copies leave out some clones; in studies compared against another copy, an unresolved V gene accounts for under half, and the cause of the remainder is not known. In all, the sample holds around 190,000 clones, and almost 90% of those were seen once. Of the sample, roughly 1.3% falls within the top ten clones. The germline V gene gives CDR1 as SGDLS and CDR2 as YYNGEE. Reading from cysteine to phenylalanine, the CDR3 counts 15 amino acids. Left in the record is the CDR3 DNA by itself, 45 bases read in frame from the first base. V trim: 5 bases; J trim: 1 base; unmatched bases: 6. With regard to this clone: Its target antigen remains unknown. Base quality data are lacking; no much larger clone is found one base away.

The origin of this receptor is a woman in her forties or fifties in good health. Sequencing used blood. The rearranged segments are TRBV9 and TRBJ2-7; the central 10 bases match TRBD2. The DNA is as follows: TGTGCCAGCAGTCGGACTAGCGGCGCTTCCTACGAGCAGTACTTC. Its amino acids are CASSRTSGASYEQYF.